The text below deals with one T cell receptor (beta chain). Its specificity is not known. This sample stems from a study of cytomegalovirus exposure and HLA in healthy donors. Study observations and caveats: An analysis was carried out at a later point. It showed that HLA-associated TCR beta chains were more clonally expanded than equally common non-associated chains. The study flagged some 180 TCR beta chains as cytomegalovirus-associated.

Primers: 60 Vbeta forward and 13 Jbeta reverse. Authors' analysis steps: About 80 million unique TCR beta chains, some 9.9 million of them shared, were counted by a later analysis. Sequencing was performed with immunoSEQ multiplex PCR; in TCRdb, only in-frame clones are kept and a portion is missing. The DNA gave D and trimming, while V, J and clone size come from that table. The data contain about 160,000 clones, roughly 85% of them singletons. This clonotype was sampled from a man in his forties or fifties in good health and CMV-seronegative. Sequencing was performed on PBMCs.

CDR3 sequence: CASSLGPGGYNEQFF. The CDR3 DNA follows: TGTGCCAGCAGCTTAGGTCCAGGGGGCTACAATGAGCAGTTCTTC. This rearrangement joins TRBV7-2 to TRBJ2-1; 7 bases are a match to TRBD1. V gave up 1 base and J gave up 3 bases; unmatched junction bases: 3. The CDR3 is 15 amino acids. Germline V gene data show CDR1 as SGHTA and CDR2 as FQGNSA.